These 7 T cell receptor beta chains came from one sample sequenced in a study of cytomegalovirus exposure and HLA in healthy donors. Researchers ran the PCR with 60 Vbeta and 13 Jbeta primers. Produced via immunoSEQ multiplex PCR; TCRdb's table is partial and in-frame only. This sample's clone table lists 120,000 or so clones. Sequencing used PBMCs. Every receptor here comes from a man aged 18 to 35 in good health and CMV-seronegative.

This sequence joins TRBV11-2 and TRBJ2-5; D may be TRBD1 (6 bases). V lost 4 bases to trimming and J lost 5 bases, with 14 bases between them. CDR1 SGHAT and CDR2 FQNNGV come from the germline V gene. CDR3 size: 14 residues. The CDR3 spells CASSSNRVGETQYF. As DNA, the CDR3 is TGTGCCAGCAGCTCAAACAGGGTCGGGGAGACCCAGTACTTC.

The CDR3 DNA reads TGTGCCAGCAGTTACTTCGGGGCCGGGGAGCTGTTTTTT. This encodes CASSYFGAGELFF. The gene calls are TRBV6-5 and TRBJ2-2; possible D gene TRBD2, 5 bases. Germline CDR1 and CDR2: MNHEY and SVGAGI. The V and J ends lost 1 base and 6 bases respectively, with 6 bases between them. This CDR3 has 13 amino acids.

The CDR3 DNA reads TGCGCCAGCAGAAGTGGACAGCCTTGGGGAGAGACCCAGTACTTC. The encoded protein is CASRSGQPWGETQYF. The chain uses TRBV5-1 and TRBJ2-5, with D perhaps matching TRBD1 (6 bases). The CDR3 totals 15 residues. The V end lost 5 bases, the J end lost 4 bases, and 18 bases lay between the germline ends. The germline V gene has CDR1 SGHRS and CDR2 YFSETQ.

The rearrangement joins TRBV30 to TRBJ1-1, with D possibly matching TRBD1 (5 bases). Trimming shortened V by 5 bases and J by 5 bases, and 12 bases separated the two germline ends. This CDR3 has 12 residues. Germline V CDR1 and CDR2: GTSNPN, SVGIG (reference sequence). DNA for the CDR3: TGTGCCTGGGTCGGGGGGAGAACTGAAGCTTTCTTT. This translates into CAWVGGRTEAFF. The complete variable domain, with remaining parts taken from reference TRBV30 and TRBJ1-1, reads SQTIHQWPATLVQPVGSPLSLECTVEGTSNPNLYWYRQAAGRGLQLLFYSVGIGQISSEVPQNLSASRPQDRQFILSSKKLLLSDSGFYLCAWVGGRTEAFFGQGTRLTVV.

V and J are TRBV5-8 and TRBJ1-6; TRBD1 agrees at 9 bases. This CDR3 spans 15 amino acids. V lost 2 bases, J lost 7 bases, and 4 bases stayed unmatched. CDR1 SGHTS and CDR2 YDEGEE come from the germline V gene. The CDR3 region has the DNA TGTGCCAGCAGCTTCTTGGGACAGGGAAATTCACCCCTCCACTTT. The encoded protein is CASSFLGQGNSPLHF.

The chain combines TRBV7-6 with TRBJ2-7; 11 nucleotides agree with TRBD2. CDR1 SGHVS and CDR2 FNYEAQ come from the germline V gene. V lost 0 bases, J lost 5 bases, and 6 bases stayed unmatched. The CDR3 extends over 16 amino acids. The CDR3 sequence: CASSLATSGTYNEQYF. CDR3 coding DNA: TGTGCCAGCAGCTTAGCGACTAGCGGGACGTACAACGAGCAGTACTTC.

The CDR3 region has the DNA TGTGCCAGCAGCCATTTCCTAGCGGGGGGGGTGACAAGCACAGATACGCAGTATTTT. Amino acid sequence: CASSHFLAGGVTSTDTQYF. The chain recombines TRBV5-8 with TRBJ2-3; 12 bases fit TRBD2. J was trimmed by 0 bases and V by 4 bases; bases with no gene match: 12. From germline, CDR1 is SGHTS and CDR2 YDEGEE. CDR3 length: 19 residues.